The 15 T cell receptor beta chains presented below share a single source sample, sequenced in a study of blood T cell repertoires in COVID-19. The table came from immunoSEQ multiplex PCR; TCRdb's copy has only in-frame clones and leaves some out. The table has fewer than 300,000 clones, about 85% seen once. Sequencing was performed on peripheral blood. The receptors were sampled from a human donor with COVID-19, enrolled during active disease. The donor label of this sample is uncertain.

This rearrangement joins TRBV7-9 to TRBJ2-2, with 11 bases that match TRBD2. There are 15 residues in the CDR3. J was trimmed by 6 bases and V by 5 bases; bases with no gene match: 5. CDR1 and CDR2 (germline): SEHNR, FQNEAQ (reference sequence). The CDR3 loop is CASSHSGRAAGELFF. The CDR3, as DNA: TGTGCCAGCAGCCATAGCGGGAGGGCCGCCGGGGAGCTGTTTTTT.

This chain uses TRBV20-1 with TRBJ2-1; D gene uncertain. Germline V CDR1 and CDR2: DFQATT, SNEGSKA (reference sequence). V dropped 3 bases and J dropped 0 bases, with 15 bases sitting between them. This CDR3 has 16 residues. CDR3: CSASNTEHSSYNEQFF. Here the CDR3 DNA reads TGCAGTGCTAGTAATACTGAACACAGCTCCTACAATGAGCAGTTCTTC.

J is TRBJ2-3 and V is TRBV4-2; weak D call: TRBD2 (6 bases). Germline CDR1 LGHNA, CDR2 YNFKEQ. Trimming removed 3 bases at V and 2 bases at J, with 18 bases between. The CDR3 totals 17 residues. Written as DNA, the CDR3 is TGTGCCAGCAGCCACTCCTTGGGGGAGGCCTACACAGATACGCAGTATTTT. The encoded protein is CASSHSLGEAYTDTQYF.

The CDR3 sequence: CASSQDRQVTYEQYF. The CDR3 DNA sequence: TGCGCCAGCAGCCAAGATAGGCAGGTTACCTACGAGCAGTACTTC. The chain uses TRBV4-3 and TRBJ2-7, with D unclear. Germline lookup yields CDR1 LGHNA and CDR2 YSLEER. The CDR3 covers 15 residues. Trimming took off 0 bases at V and 2 bases at J, with 11 bases between the two ends.

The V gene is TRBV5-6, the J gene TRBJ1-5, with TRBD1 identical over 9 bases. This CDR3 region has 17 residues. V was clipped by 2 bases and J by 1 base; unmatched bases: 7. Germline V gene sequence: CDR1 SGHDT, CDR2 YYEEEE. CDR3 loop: CASSFNHDRGSNQPQHF. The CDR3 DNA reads TGTGCCAGCAGCTTTAATCACGACAGGGGGAGCAATCAGCCCCAGCATTTT. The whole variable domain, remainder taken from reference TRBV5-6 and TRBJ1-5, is DAGVTQSPTHLIKTRGQQVTLRCSPKSGHDTVSWYQQALGQGPQFIFQYYEEEERQRGNFPDRFSGHQFPNYSSELNVNALLLGDSALYLCASSFNHDRGSNQPQHFGDGTRLSIL.

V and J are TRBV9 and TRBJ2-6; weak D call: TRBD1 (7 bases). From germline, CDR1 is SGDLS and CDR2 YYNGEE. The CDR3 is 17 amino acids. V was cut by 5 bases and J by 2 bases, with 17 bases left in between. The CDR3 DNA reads TGTGCCAGCAGGGGGGGACAGAATTCTGCTGGGGCCAACGTCCTGACTTTC. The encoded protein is CASRGGQNSAGANVLTF. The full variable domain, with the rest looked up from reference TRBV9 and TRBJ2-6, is DSGVTQTPKHLITATGQRVTLRCSPRSGDLSVYWYQQSLDQGLQFLIQYYNGEERAKGNILERFSAQQFPDLHSELNLSSLELGDSALYFCASRGGQNSAGANVLTFGAGSRLTVL.

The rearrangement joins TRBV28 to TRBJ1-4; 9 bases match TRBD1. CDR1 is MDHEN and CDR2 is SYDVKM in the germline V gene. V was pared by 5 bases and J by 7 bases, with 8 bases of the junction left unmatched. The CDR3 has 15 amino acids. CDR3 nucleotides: TGTGCCAGCAGTCCCAACAGGGGGCGGGGTGAAAAACTGTTTTTT. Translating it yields CASSPNRGRGEKLFF.

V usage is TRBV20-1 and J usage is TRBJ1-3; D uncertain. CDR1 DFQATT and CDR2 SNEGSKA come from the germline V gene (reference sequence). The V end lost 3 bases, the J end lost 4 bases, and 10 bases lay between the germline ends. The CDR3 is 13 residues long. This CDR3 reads CSASGGDGNTIYF. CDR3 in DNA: TGCAGTGCTAGTGGAGGAGACGGAAACACCATATATTTT.

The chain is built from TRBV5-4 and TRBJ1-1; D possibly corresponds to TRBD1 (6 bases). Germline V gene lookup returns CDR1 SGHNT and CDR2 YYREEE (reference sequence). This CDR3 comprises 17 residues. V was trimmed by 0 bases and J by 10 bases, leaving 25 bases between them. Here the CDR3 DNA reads TGTGCCAGCAGCTTGGACCCCCCCCCGGGGGGGGCCGGGGTAGCTTTCTTT. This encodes CASSLDPPPGGAGVAFF.

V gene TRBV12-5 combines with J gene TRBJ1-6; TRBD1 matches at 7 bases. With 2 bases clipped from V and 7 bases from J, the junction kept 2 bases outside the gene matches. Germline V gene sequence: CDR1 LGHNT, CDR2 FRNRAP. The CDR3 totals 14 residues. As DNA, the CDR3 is TGTGCTAGTGGTTTGCCGGGACAGAATTCACCCCTCCACTTT. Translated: CASGLPGQNSPLHF. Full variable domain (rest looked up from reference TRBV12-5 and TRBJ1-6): DARVTQTPRHKVTEMGQEVTMRCQPILGHNTVFWYRQTMMQGLELLAYFRNRAPLDDSGMPKDRFSAEMPDATLATLKIQPSEPRDSAVYFCASGLPGQNSPLHFGNGTRLTVT.

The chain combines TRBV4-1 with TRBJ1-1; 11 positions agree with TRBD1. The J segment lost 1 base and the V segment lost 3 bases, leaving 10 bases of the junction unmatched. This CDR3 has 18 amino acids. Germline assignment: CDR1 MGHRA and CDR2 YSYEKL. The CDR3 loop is CASSQPGTGGFSNTEAFF. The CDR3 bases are TGCGCCAGCAGCCAGCCTGGGACAGGGGGTTTCTCGAACACTGAAGCTTTCTTT.

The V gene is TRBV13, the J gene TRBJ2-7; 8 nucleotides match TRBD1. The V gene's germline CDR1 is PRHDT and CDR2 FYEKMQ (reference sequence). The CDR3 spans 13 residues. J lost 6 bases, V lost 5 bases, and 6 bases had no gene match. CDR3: CASSTGQGGEQYF. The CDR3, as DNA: TGTGCCAGCAGCACCGGACAGGGAGGCGAGCAGTACTTC.

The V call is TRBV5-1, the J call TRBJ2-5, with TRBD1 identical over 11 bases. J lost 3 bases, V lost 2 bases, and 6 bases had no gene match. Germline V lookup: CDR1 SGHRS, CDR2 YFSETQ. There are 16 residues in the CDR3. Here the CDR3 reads CASSFGTGGLEETQYF. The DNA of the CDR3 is TGCGCCAGCAGCTTCGGGACAGGGGGGTTAGAAGAGACCCAGTACTTC.

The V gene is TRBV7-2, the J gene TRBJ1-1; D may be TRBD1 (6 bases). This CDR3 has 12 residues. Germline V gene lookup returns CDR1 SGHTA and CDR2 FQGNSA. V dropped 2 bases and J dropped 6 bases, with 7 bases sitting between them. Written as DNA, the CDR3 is TGTGCCAGCAGCTTACGGACAGCTGAAGCTTTCTTT. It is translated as CASSLRTAEAFF.

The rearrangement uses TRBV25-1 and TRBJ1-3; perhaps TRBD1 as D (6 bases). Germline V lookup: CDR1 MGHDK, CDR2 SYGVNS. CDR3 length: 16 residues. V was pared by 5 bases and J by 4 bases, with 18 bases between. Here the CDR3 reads CASSPGGGPGGNTIYF. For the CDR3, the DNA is TGTGCCAGCAGTCCCGGGGGGGGGCCGGGAGGAAACACCATATATTTT.